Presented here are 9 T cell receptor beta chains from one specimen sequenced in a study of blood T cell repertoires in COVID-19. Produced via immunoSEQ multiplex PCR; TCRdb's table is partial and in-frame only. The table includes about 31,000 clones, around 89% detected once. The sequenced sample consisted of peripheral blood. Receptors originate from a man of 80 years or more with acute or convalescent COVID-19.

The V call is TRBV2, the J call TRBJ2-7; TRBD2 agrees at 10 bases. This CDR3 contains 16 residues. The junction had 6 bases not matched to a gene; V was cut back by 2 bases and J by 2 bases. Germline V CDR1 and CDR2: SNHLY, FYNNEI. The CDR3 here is CASSERLAGVTYEQYF. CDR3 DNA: TGTGCCAGCAGTGAAAGGCTAGCGGGGGTAACCTACGAGCAGTACTTC.

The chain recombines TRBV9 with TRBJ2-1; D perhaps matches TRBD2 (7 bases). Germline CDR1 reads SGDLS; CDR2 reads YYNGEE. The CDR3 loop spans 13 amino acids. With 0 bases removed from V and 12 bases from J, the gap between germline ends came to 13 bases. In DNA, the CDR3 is TGTGCCAGCAGCGTAGCTGGGGGGGGCCGGCAGTTCTTC. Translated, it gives CASSVAGGGRQFF.

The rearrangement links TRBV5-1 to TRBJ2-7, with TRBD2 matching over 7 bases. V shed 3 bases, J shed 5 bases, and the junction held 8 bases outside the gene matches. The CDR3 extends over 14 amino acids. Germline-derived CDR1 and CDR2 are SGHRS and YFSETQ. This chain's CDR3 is CASSWRGMGDEQYF. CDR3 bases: TGCGCCAGCAGCTGGCGGGGGATGGGGGACGAGCAGTACTTC.

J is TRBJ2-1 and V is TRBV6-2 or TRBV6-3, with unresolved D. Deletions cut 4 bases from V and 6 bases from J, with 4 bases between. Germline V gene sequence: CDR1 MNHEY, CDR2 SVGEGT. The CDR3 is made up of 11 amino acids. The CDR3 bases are TGTGCCAGCAGTTCCAGCAATGAGCAGTTCTTC. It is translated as CASSSSNEQFF.

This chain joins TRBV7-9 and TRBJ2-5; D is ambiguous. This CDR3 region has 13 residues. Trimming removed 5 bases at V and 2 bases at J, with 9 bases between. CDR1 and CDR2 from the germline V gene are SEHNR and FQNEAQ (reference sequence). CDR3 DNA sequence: TGTGCCAGCAGCATCAGGCCACAAGAGACCCAGTACTTC. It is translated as CASSIRPQETQYF.

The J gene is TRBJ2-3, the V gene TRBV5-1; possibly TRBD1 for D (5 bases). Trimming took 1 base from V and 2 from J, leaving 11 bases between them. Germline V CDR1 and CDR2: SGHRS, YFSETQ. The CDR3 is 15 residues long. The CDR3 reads CASSLPQGNTDTQYF. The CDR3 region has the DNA TGCGCCAGCAGCTTGCCCCAGGGCAACACAGATACGCAGTATTTT.

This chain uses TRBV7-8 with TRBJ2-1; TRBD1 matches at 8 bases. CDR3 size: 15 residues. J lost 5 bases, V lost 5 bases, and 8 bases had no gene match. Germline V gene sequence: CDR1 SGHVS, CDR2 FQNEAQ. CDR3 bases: TGTGCCAGCAGCCACGGACAGGGTTTAAACAATGAGCAGTTCTTC. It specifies CASSHGQGLNNEQFF.

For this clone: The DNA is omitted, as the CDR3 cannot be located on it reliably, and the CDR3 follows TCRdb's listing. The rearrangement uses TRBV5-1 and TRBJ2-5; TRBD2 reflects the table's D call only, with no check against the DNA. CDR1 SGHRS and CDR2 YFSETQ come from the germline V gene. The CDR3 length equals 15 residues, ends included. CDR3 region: CASSSSGDRLETQYF.

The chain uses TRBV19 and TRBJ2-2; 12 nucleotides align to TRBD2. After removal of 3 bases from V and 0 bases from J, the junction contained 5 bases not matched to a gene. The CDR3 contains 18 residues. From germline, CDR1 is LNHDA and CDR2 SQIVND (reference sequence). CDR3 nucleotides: TGTGCCAGTAGTATTCCTAGCGGGGGGGACGCGAACACCGGGGAGCTGTTTTTT. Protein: CASSIPSGGDANTGELFF.